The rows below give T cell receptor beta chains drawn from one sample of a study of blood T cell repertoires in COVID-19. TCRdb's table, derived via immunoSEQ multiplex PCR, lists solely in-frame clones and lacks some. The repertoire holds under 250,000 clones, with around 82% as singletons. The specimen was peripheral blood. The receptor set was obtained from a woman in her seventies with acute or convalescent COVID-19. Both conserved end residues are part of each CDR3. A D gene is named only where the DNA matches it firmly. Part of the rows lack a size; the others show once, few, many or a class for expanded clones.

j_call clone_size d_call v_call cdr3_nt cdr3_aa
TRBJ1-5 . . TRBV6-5 TGTGCCTGCGGGACTCCGAACGGGAAGCAGCCCCAGCATTTT CACGTPNGKQPQHF
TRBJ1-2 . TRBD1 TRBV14 TGTGCCAGCAGCCAAGCCGGGACAGGGAAGGTGTATGGCTACACCTTC CASSQAGTGKVYGYTF
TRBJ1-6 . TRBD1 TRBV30 TGTGCCTGCCAGAAGGGGACAGGGAATTCACCCCTCCACTTT CACQKGTGNSPLHF
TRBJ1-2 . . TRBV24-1 TGTGCCACCAGTGATCCACAGGGAAACTATGGCTACACCTTC CATSDPQGNYGYTF
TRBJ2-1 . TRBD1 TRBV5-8 TGTGCCAGCAGCTTGGACGGCAGGGGGAATGAGCAGTTCTTC CASSLDGRGNEQFF
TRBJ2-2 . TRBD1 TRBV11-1 TGTGCCAGCAGCCCATCACAGGGGATAAGTACCGGGGAGCTGTTTTTT CASSPSQGISTGELFF
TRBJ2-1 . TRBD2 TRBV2 TGTGCCAGCAGTGTAGGCGGGAGTTCGGACAATGAGCAGTTCTTC CASSVGGSSDNEQFF
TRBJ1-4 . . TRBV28 TGTGCCAGCAGCGGGGAAAAACTGTTTTTT CASSGEKLFF
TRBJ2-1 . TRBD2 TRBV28 TGTGCCAGCTTCGGACTAGCGGGAGGCTCCTACAATGAGCAGTTCTTC CASFGLAGGSYNEQFF
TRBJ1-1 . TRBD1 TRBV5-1 TGCGCCAGCAGCTCCTCCGGGACAGGGATTGAAGCTTTCTTT CASSSSGTGIEAFF
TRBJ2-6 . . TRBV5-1 TGCGCCAGCAGCTTGGGTAGCTCGTCTGGGGCCAACGTCCTGACTTTC CASSLGSSSGANVLTF
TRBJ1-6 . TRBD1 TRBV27 TGTGCCAGCAGTTCTTATGGGGCAGGGGGCAATTCACCCCTCCACTTT CASSSYGAGGNSPLHF
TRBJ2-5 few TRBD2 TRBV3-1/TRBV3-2 TGTGCCAGCAGCCGGATACTAGCGGGAGGCGGAGAGACCCAGTACTTC CASSRILAGGGETQYF
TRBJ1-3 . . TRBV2 TGTGCCAGCAGTGCCTTGCGGACGCCCTCAGGGAACACCATATATTTT CASSALRTPSGNTIYF
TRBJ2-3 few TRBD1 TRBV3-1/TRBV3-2 TGTGCCAGCAGCCAAGACAGGGGGCGCGAAAATACGCAGTATTTT CASSQDRGRENTQYF
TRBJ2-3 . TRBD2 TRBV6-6 TGTGCCAGCAGTCGAGCCGGGACTAGCGGCACAGATACGCAGTATTTT CASSRAGTSGTDTQYF
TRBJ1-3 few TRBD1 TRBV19 TGTGCCAGTAGTATATCCGGGACAGGGGGGCACGGAAACACCATATATTTT CASSISGTGGHGNTIYF
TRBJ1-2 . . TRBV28 TGTGCCAGCAGCAGGACAGAACTCTATGGCTACACCTTC CASSRTELYGYTF
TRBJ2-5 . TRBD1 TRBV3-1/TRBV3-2 TGTGCCAGCAGTCAACAGGGGAGTTTGGAGACCCAGTACTTC CASSQQGSLETQYF
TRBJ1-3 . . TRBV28 TGTGCCAGCAGTCCCGACAGTAATGGAAACACCATATATTTT CASSPDSNGNTIYF
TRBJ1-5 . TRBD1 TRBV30 TGTGCCTGGAGTGCAGGGGGCGAGCAGCCCCAGCATTTT CAWSAGGEQPQHF
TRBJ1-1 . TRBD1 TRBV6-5 TGTGCCAGCAGTTGGGACAGGGGTACTGAAGCTTTCTTT CASSWDRGTEAFF
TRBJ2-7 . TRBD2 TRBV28 TGTGCCAGCAGGCCGCCCGGGACTAGCACCTACGAGCAGTACTTC CASRPPGTSTYEQYF
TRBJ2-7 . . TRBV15 TGTGCCACCAGCAGAGATCGTACAGGGCGCGAGCAGTACTTC CATSRDRTGREQYF
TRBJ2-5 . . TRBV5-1 TGCGCCAGCCGCGAAGAGACCCAGTACTTC CASREETQYF
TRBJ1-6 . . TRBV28 TGTGCCAGCATACCCTACAGGGCCACTAATTCACCCCTCCACTTT CASIPYRATNSPLHF
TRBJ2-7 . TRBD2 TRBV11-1 TGTGCCAGCAGCCCCGGACTAGCGGGATCCTACGAGCAGTACTTC CASSPGLAGSYEQYF
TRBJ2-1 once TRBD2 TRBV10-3 TGTGCCATCAGTGTCGGCGGGAGCTCCTACAATGAGCAGTTCTTC CAISVGGSSYNEQFF
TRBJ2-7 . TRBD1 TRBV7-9 TGTGCCAGCAGTGACCGGGACAGGGCCTACGAGCAGTACTTC CASSDRDRAYEQYF
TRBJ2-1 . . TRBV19 TGTGCCAGTAGTATCGGGTCGGGAGTTACGAATGAGCAGTTCTTC CASSIGSGVTNEQFF
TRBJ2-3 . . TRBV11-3 TGTGCCAGCAGCTCGGGGGGCGCAGGAGAGGGCACAGATACGCAGTATTTT CASSSGGAGEGTDTQYF
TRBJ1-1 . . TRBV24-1 TGTGCCACCAGTGATCCGAGAACAGGGCACACTGAAGCTTTCTTT CATSDPRTGHTEAFF
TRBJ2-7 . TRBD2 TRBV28 TGTGCCAGCAGCTTTAGCGGGCTCAACCCCTCCTACGAGCAGTACTTC CASSFSGLNPSYEQYF
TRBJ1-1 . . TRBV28 TGTGCCAGCAGCCTCAACCCAGGGCCATTTGAAGCTTTCTTT CASSLNPGPFEAFF
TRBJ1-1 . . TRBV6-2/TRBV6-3 TGTGCCAGCAGTGGGTCAGGGTTCACTGAAGCTTTCTTT CASSGSGFTEAFF
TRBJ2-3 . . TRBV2 TGTGCCAGCAGTGACCTAGTCCGCACAGATACGCAGTATTTT CASSDLVRTDTQYF
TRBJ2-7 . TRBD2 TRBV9 TGTGCCAGCAGCGAGGGGCCAGGGGGACTAGCGCCACTGTACTCCTACGAGCAGTACTTC CASSEGPGGLAPLYSYEQYF
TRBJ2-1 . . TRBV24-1 TGTGCCACCAGTGCTTCGGGGGGACAGGGGACTAGCGGAACCTACAATGAGCAGTTCTTC CATSASGGQGTSGTYNEQFF
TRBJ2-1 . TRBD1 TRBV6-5 TGTGCCAGCATCCAGACAGGGGCAAGGTACAATGAGCAGTTCTTC CASIQTGARYNEQFF
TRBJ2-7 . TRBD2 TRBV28 TGTGCCAGCAGTCAACTGGGCCGGGGAGGGGAGGGCGAGCAGTACTTC CASSQLGRGGEGEQYF
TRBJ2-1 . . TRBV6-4 TGTGCCAGCAGTAGGCAGGGGCCCAACAATGAGCAGTTCTTC CASSRQGPNNEQFF
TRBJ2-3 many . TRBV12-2 TGTGCAAGTCGCTTACCGGCTAGCGGGAGGACTGAGGATACGCAGTATTTT CASRLPASGRTEDTQYF
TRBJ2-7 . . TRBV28 TGTGCCAGCAGTCTAACCCCACTTACCTACGAGCAGTACTTC CASSLTPLTYEQYF
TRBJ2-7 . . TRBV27 TGTGCCAGCAGTCCCCGGGACTCCGTCTCCGAGCAGTACTTC CASSPRDSVSEQYF
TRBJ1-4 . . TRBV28 TGTGCCAGCAGTTTTGTCGGGAACACTAATGAAAAACTGTTTTTT CASSFVGNTNEKLFF
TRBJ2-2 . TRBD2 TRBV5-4 TGTGCCAGCAGCTTGGGGGGACTAGCGGGAATGAGCGGGGAGCTGTTTTTT CASSLGGLAGMSGELFF
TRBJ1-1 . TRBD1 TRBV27 TGTGCCAGCAGGGACGGGACAGGGGGCCCCGAAGCTTTCTTT CASRDGTGGPEAFF
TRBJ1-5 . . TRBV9 TGTGCCAGCAGCGAAGGGGCTGGGCAGCCCCAGCATTTT CASSEGAGQPQHF
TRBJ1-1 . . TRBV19 TGTGCCAGTAGTGTTTACAGCAACACTGAAGCTTTCTTT CASSVYSNTEAFF
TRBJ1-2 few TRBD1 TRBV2 TGTGCCAGCAGCCCCGAGGGGACAGCTGGTGGCTACACCTTC CASSPEGTAGGYTF
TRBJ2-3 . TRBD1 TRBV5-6 TGTGCCAGCAGCCCTAAGGACAGGTTTGGAGATACGCAGTATTTT CASSPKDRFGDTQYF
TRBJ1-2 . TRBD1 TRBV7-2 TGTGCCAGCAGCCCCTCCAGGGGGCAAGGCTACACCTTC CASSPSRGQGYTF
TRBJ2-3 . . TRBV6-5 TGTGCCAGCAGCCGCGCGGGGTCCACAGATACGCAGTATTTT CASSRAGSTDTQYF
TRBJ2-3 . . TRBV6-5 TGTGCCAGCAGTTTCCGAGCGGAAACAAGCACAGATACGCAGTATTTT CASSFRAETSTDTQYF
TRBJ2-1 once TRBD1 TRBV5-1 TGCGCCAGCAGCTTCGGACAGGGGGGGAATGAGCAGTTCTTC CASSFGQGGNEQFF